The 10 T cell receptor beta chains below all came from one sample that was sequenced in a study of Graves' ophthalmopathy and Graves' hyperthyroidism. Amplification from RNA transcripts yielded the TCR beta CDR3 regions. Investigators did first-round RT-PCR with HTBI primers, then second-round multiplex PCR. TCRdb analysed the multiplex PCR reads with MiXCR anew, one entry per CDR3 protein. Of 350,000 to 400,000 distinct CDR3 sequences listed, 15% are singletons. The specimen sequenced was peripheral blood. The receptors were gathered from a woman aged 18-30 years with stable Graves' hyperthyroidism.

This clonotype has a count of ten or more. V gene TRBV24-1 combines with J gene TRBJ2-7, with TRBD1 identical over 9 bases. The CDR3 runs 16 residues. The V and J ends lost 2 bases and 4 bases, in that order; junction bases with no gene match: 8. Germline CDR1 is KGHDR and CDR2 is SFDVKD. The CDR3 is CATSDSTGGGWYEQYF. The CDR3 region has the DNA TGTGCCACCAGTGATTCCACAGGGGGCGGCTGGTACGAGCAGTACTTC.

This clonotype was recorded many times. The rearrangement links TRBV7-6 to TRBJ2-7; TRBD1 or TRBD2 may be the D gene (5 bases each). V was cut by 5 bases and J by 4 bases, with 15 bases left in between. The CDR3 consists of 14 residues. Germline V gene data show CDR1 as SGHVS and CDR2 as FNYEAQ. The CDR3 loop is CASSGRDGPYEQYF. CDR3 DNA: TGTGCCAGCAGCGGCCGGGACGGCCCGTACGAGCAGTACTTC.

This clonotype showed up many times. V is TRBV7-9 and J is TRBJ2-7, with no clear D. The CDR3 consists of 13 residues. V shed 3 bases and J shed 1 base, with 7 bases lying between them. Per germline, CDR1 SEHNR and CDR2 FQNEAQ (reference sequence). The CDR3 DNA reads TGTGCCAGCAGCTTTTCGACTTCCTACGAGCAGTACTTC. Translating gives CASSFSTSYEQYF.

This clonotype was seen just once. V gene TRBV29-1 combines with J gene TRBJ1-1; 7 bases match TRBD1. The germline gives CDR1 SQVTM, CDR2 ANQGSEA. The CDR3 covers 14 residues. Trimming took 5 bases from V and 1 from J; bases not matched to a gene: 7. CDR3 protein: CSVTTGTANTEAFF. CDR3 coding DNA: TGCAGCGTTACGACCGGGACAGCGAACACTGAAGCTTTCTTT.

This clonotype was seen ten or more times. The chain combines TRBV6-2 or TRBV6-3 with TRBJ1-2; D perhaps matches TRBD1 (5 bases). The germline V gene has CDR1 MNHEY and CDR2 SVGEGT. The CDR3 extends over 14 amino acids. V was clipped by 8 bases and J by 0 bases, with 13 bases between them. Here the CDR3 DNA reads TGTGCCAGCCACGACAGACCCTCTAACTATGGCTACACCTTC. Amino acids: CASHDRPSNYGYTF.

This clonotype occurred many times. The V call is TRBV7-2, the J call TRBJ2-5; D unresolved. CDR1 SGHTA and CDR2 FQGNSA come from the germline V gene. V was trimmed by 1 base and J by 3 bases, leaving 6 bases between them. The CDR3 is made up of 13 amino acids. CDR3 amino acids: CASSLDPKETQYF. CDR3 bases: TGTGCCAGCAGCTTAGACCCGAAAGAGACCCAGTACTTC.

This clonotype was seen ten or more times. This chain joins TRBV7-9 and TRBJ2-5; unclear D gene. Deletions cut 5 bases from V and 2 bases from J, with 6 bases between. The CDR3 is 12 residues long. Germline V CDR1 and CDR2: SEHNR, FQNEAQ (reference sequence). The DNA of the CDR3 is TGTGCCAGCAGCCAAAGACAAGAGACCCAGTACTTC. Translated: CASSQRQETQYF.

This clonotype was counted only a few times. The chain is built from TRBV3-1 and TRBJ1-2, with D possibly TRBD1 on 5 matching bases. CDR3 size: 13 residues. Between the trimmed V and J ends, which lost 3 bases and 4 bases, there was a span of 9 bases. Germline-derived CDR1 and CDR2 are LGHDT and YNNKEL (reference sequence). CDR3 loop: CASSHGGSYGYTF. CDR3 DNA sequence: TGTGCCAGCAGCCATGGGGGTAGCTATGGCTACACCTTC. The entire variable domain, with the rest obtained from reference TRBV3-1 and TRBJ1-2, is as follows: DTAVSQTPKYLVTQMGNDKSIKCEQNLGHDTMYWYKQDSKKFLKIMFSYNNKELIINETVPNRFSPKSPDKAHLNLHINSLELGDSAVYFCASSHGGSYGYTFGSGTRLTVV.

There are many counts of this clonotype. The chain recombines TRBV19 with TRBJ1-1; the D is unclear. The CDR3 runs 15 residues. V gave up 6 bases and J gave up 5 bases, with 19 bases separating them. Per the germline V gene, CDR1 is LNHDA and CDR2 is SQIVND (reference sequence). This chain's CDR3 is CASRETSLARTEAFF. As DNA, the CDR3 is TGTGCCAGTAGAGAGACGTCTCTAGCAAGGACTGAAGCTTTCTTT. Full variable domain (missing parts from reference TRBV19 and TRBJ1-1): DGGITQSPKYLFRKEGQNVTLSCEQNLNHDAMYWYRQDPGQGLRLIYYSQIVNDFQKGDIAEGYSVSREKKESFPLTVTSAQKNPTAFYLCASRETSLARTEAFFGQGTRLTVV.

This clonotype was observed a few times. The J gene is TRBJ1-5, the V gene TRBV6-2 or TRBV6-3; possible D gene TRBD1, 5 bases. The germline gives CDR1 MNHEY, CDR2 SVGEGT. This CDR3 contains 16 residues. Trimming stripped 7 bases from V and 6 bases from J, with 22 bases between. DNA of the CDR3: TGTGCCAGCACCCTGGGGGTACAGTCGGGCAGTCAGCCCCAGCATTTT. Amino acid sequence: CASTLGVQSGSQPQHF.